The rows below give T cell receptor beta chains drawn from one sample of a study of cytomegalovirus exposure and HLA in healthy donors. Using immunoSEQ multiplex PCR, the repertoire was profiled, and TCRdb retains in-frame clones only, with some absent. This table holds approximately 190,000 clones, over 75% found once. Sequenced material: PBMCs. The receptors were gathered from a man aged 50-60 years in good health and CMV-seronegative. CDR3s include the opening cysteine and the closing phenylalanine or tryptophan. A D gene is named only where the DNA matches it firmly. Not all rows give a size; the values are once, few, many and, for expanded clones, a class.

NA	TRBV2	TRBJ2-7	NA	TGTGCCAGCAGTGAAGGGTCGACAGTTCTGGAGTACTTC	CASSEGSTVLEYF
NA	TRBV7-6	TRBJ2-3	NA	TGTGCCAGCAGCTTAACCGAGCCAGATACGCAGTATTTT	CASSLTEPDTQYF
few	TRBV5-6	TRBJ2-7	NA	TGTGCCAGCAGCTCTCCCGGGGGGCACTCGATGTTTTCCTACGAGCAGTACTTC	CASSSPGGHSMFSYEQYF
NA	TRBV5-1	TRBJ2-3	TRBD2	TGCGCCAGCAGCTTGCGACTAGCGGGGGGGCATGGTACAGCAGATACGCAGTATTTT	CASSLRLAGGHGTADTQYF
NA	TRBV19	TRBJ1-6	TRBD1	TGTGCCAGTACACAGGGGGTTTACTATAATTCACCCCTCCACTTT	CASTQGVYYNSPLHF
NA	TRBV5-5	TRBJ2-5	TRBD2	TGTGCCAGCAGCTCCCAACTAGCGGGGGAAGAGACCCAGTACTTC	CASSSQLAGEETQYF
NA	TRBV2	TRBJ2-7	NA	TGTGCCAGCAGTGAGGGGGCTTATGGGGAGCAGTACTTC	CASSEGAYGEQYF
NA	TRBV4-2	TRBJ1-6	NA	TGTGCCAGTGGGGATAGGGTCGGGGATTCACCCCTCCACTTT	CASGDRVGDSPLHF
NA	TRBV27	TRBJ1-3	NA	TGTGCCAGCAGTTTATTGGCAGAAAGAAACACCGTATATTTT	CASSLLAERNTVYF
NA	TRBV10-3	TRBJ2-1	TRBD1	TGTGCCATCAGGGGACAGGTCAATGAGCAGTTCTTC	CAIRGQVNEQFF
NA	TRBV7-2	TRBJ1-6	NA	TGTGCCAGCAGCGTACGGGACATGTCTAGTTCACGTAATTCACCCCTCCACTTT	CASSVRDMSSSRNSPLHF
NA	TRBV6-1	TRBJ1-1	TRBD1	TGTGCCAGCAGGGGGTTGGACAGGGGGCTTACTGAAGCTTTCTTT	CASRGLDRGLTEAFF
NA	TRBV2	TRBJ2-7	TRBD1	TGTGCCAGCAAATTACAGGGGATGGCCTACGAGCAGTACTTC	CASKLQGMAYEQYF
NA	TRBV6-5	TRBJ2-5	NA	TGTGCCAGCAGTTTCTTCACCAACCATGGGGCAGAGACCCAGTACTTC	CASSFFTNHGAETQYF
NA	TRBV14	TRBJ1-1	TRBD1	TGTGCCAGCAGCACCCACCCTGACAGGGTGGATACTGAAGCTTTCTTT	CASSTHPDRVDTEAFF
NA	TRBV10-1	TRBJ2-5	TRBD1	TGCGCCAGCAGCACCGGGACAGGGAAAGTGACCCAGTACTTC	CASSTGTGKVTQYF
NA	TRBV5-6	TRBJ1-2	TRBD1	TGTGCCAGCAGCTCCGACAGGGGCAACTATGGCTACACCTTC	CASSSDRGNYGYTF
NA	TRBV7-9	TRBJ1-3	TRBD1	TGTGCCAGCAGCTTAGTAGGGGGCCTCTCTGGAAACACCATATATTTT	CASSLVGGLSGNTIYF
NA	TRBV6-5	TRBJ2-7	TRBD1	TGTGCCAGCAGTTACACAGGGGTCCTCTACGAGCAGTACTTC	CASSYTGVLYEQYF
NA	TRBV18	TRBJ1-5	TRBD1	TGTGCCAGCTCACCAGGACAGGGGGCATATCAGCCCCAGCATTTT	CASSPGQGAYQPQHF
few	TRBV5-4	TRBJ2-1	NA	TGTGCCAGCAGCCGGACAGAATCCTACAATGAGCAGTTCTTC	CASSRTESYNEQFF
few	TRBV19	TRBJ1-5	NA	TGTGCCAGTAGTCCTTACAATCAGCCCCAGCATTTT	CASSPYNQPQHF
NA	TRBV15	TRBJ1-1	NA	TGTGCCACCAGCAGAGACGACAGTCCCACTGAAGCTTTCTTT	CATSRDDSPTEAFF
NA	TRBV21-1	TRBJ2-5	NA	TGTGCCAGCAGCAAAGTGCTAGCGGGGGCCCGTGTACCGGGGACCCAGTACTTC	CASSKVLAGARVPGTQYF
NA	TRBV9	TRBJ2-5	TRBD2	TGTGCCACCGTAGCGGGGGCAGACCAAGAGACCCAGTACTTC	CATVAGADQETQYF
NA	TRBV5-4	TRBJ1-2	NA	TGTGCCAGCAGCTGGGGAGTTGGAACTAACTATGGCTACACCTTC	CASSWGVGTNYGYTF
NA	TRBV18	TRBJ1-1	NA	TGTGCCAGCTCAGCGGACAGTACGAGAAAGGCTGAAGCTTTCTTT	CASSADSTRKAEAFF
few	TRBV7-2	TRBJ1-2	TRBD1	TGTGCCAGCAGCTCCGACAGGGACCGGGGCTACACCTTC	CASSSDRDRGYTF
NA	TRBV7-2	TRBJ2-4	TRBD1	TGTGCCAGCAGCACTGACAGGGGGGCGGCCAAAAACATTCAGTACTTC	CASSTDRGAAKNIQYF
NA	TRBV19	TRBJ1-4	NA	TGTGCCAGTAGTCCCCCAGGGGCGGATGAAAAACTGTTTTTT	CASSPPGADEKLFF
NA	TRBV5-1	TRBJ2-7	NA	TGCGCCAGCAGCTTGGGGGGTCGACTAGACGAGCAGTACTTC	CASSLGGRLDEQYF
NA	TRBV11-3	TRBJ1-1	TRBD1	TGTGCCAGCAGCTACGCCAGGGGGACTGAAGCTTTCTTT	CASSYARGTEAFF
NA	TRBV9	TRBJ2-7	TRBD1	TGTGCCAGCAGCGTAGCGGGACAGGGGTGGAACGAGCAGTACTTC	CASSVAGQGWNEQYF
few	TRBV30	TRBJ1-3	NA	TGTGCCTGGAGTGTACGAAGAGGGGGCTCTGGAAACACCATATATTTT	CAWSVRRGGSGNTIYF
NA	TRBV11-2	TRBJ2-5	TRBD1	TGTGCCAGCAGCTTAACCCGGACAGGGCAAGAGACCCAGTACTTC	CASSLTRTGQETQYF
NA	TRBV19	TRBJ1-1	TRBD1	TGTGCCAGTAGTATCGGGACAGGGTGGAACACTGAAGCTTTCTTT	CASSIGTGWNTEAFF
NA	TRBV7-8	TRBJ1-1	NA	TGTGCCAGCAGCACCGGGGGGGCAGGGCGGTACACTGAAGCTTTCTTT	CASSTGGAGRYTEAFF
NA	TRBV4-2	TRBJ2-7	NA	TGTGCCAGCAGCCAAGAGTTGGACAAGTCCTACGAGCAGTACTTC	CASSQELDKSYEQYF
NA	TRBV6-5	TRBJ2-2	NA	TGTGCCGCCTCCTCCCAGGGCTACACCGGGGAGCTGTTTTTT	CAASSQGYTGELFF
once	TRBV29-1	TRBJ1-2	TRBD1	TGCAGCGTGGCCCAGCCGGGACAGGGCCGAGGCTACACCTTC	CSVAQPGQGRGYTF
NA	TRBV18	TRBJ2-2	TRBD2	TGTGCCAGCTCATCGGTACTAGCGGGGCAAACGAACACCGGGGAGCTGTTTTTT	CASSSVLAGQTNTGELFF
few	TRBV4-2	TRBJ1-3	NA	TGTGCCAGCAGCCAAGATAGCCACACCATATATTTT	CASSQDSHTIYF
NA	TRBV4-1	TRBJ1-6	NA	TGCGCCAGCAGCCAAAGCGGGGTCGGAAATTCACCCCTCCACTTT	CASSQSGVGNSPLHF
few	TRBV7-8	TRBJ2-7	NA	TGTGCCAGCAGCGCGCACTACGGGCAGTACTTC	CASSAHYGQYF
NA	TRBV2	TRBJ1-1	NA	TGTGCCAGCGAGACGGAGTGGACTGAAGCTTTCTTT	CASETEWTEAFF
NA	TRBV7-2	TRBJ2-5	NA	TGTGCCAGCAGCCCAGGTTTGGTGGAGACCCAGTACTTC	CASSPGLVETQYF
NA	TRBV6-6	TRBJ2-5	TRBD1	TGTGCCAGCAGTCGGGACAGGGTACAAGAGACCCAGTACTTC	CASSRDRVQETQYF
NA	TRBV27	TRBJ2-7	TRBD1	TGTGCCAGCAGTTTATCACAGGGGTTAGACGAGCAGTACTTC	CASSLSQGLDEQYF
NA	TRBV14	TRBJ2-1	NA	TGTGCCAGCAGCCAAGCGAGTGTTGAGCAGTTCTTC	CASSQASVEQFF
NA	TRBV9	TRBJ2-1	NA	TGTGCCAGCAGCCCCAGCGGACCCTACAATGAGCAGTTCTTC	CASSPSGPYNEQFF
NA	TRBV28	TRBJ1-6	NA	TGTGCCACCCTTCAGGGAGGCGTCTGGAATTCACCCCTCCACTTT	CATLQGGVWNSPLHF
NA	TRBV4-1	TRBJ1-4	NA	TGCGCCAGCAGCCACGGGGGGCTTGGGGAAAAACTGTTTTTT	CASSHGGLGEKLFF
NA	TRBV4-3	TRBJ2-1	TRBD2	TGCGCCAGCAGCCGGACGGGAGGAAATGAGCAGTTCTTC	CASSRTGGNEQFF
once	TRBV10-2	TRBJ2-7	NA	TGCGCCAGCGTTATTCTTCCAGGTTCCGTCTACGAGCAGTACTTC	CASVILPGSVYEQYF
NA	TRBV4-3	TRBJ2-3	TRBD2	TGCGCCAGCAGCCTGTTAGCGGGGGGGCCCGCAGATACGCAGTATTTT	CASSLLAGGPADTQYF
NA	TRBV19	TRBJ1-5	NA	TGTGCCAGCAACCCTCGGGCCGGGGTTCATCAGCCCCAGCATTTT	CASNPRAGVHQPQHF
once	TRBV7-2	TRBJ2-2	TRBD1	TGTGCCAGCAGCCTCTCCGGGACAGGGGGCACGAACACCGGGGAGCTGTTTTTT	CASSLSGTGGTNTGELFF
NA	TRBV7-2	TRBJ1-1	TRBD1	TGTGCCAGCAGCGTAGGGACAGGCACCACTGAAGCTTTCTTT	CASSVGTGTTEAFF
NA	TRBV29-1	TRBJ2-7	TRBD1	TGCAGCGTTGTCAGGGGGCCTACCTACGAGCAGTACTTC	CSVVRGPTYEQYF
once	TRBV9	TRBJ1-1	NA	TGTGCCAGCAGCTCCGACGGACAAACTGAAGCTTTCTTT	CASSSDGQTEAFF